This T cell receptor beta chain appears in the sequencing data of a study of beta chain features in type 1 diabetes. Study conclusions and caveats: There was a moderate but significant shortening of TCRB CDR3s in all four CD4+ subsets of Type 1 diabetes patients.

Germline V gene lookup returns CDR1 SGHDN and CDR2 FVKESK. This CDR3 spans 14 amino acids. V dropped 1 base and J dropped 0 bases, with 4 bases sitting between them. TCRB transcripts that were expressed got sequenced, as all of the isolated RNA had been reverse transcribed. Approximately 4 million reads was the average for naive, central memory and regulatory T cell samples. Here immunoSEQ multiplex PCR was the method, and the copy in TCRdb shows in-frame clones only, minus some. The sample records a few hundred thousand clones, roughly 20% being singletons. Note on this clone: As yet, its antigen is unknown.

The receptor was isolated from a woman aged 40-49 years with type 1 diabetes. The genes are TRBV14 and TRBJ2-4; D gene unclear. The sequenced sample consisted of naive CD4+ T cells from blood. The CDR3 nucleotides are TGTGCCAGCAGCCAAGCCTTAGCCAAAAACATTCAGTACTTC. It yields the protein CASSQALAKNIQYF.